One and the same sample provided the 3 T cell receptor beta chains below, sequenced in a study of shared clonotypes between healthy human individuals. Generated by immunoSEQ multiplex PCR, the TCRdb table keeps only in-frame clones and is missing some. This repertoire shows 850,000 to 1,200,000 clones, approximately 68% found once; its top ten account for about 1.5%. The material sequenced was memory CD4+ T cells sorted from blood. Subset meaning: CD45RA-negative fraction. The receptors shown here come from a man between 18 and 35 years old in good health.

CDR3 in amino acids: CAWTRARGTEAFF. CDR3 coding DNA: TGTGCCTGGACACGGGCCCGGGGCACTGAAGCTTTCTTT. V and J are TRBV30 and TRBJ1-1; D gene unclear. V was shortened by 4 bases and J by 4 bases, with 13 bases between the two germline ends. Looked up from germline, CDR1 is GTSNPN and CDR2 is SVGIG (reference sequence). The CDR3 covers 13 residues.

The J gene is TRBJ2-7, the V gene TRBV5-1; 8 nucleotides line up with TRBD1. V trimming: 4 bases; J trimming: 3 bases; junction bases outside the gene matches: 9. CDR1 is SGHRS and CDR2 is YFSETQ in the germline V gene. CDR3 length: 15 amino acids. CDR3 DNA sequence: TGCGCCAGCAGCCGTGAGACAGGGGAAGTCTACGAGCAGTACTTC. Amino acids: CASSRETGEVYEQYF.

This clone was seen just once. The chain uses TRBV4-1 and TRBJ1-6; perhaps TRBD1 as D (5 bases). This CDR3 comprises 18 residues. Per the germline V gene, CDR1 is MGHRA and CDR2 is YSYEKL. V lost 0 bases and J 6 bases, leaving 18 bases between the germline ends. The CDR3 spells CASSQDQGTWGSNSPLHF. Written as DNA, the CDR3 is TGCGCCAGCAGCCAAGACCAAGGGACTTGGGGCAGTAATTCACCCCTCCACTTT.